Below are 28 T cell receptor beta chains sequenced from a single sample in a study of molecular identifiers for immune sequencing clone quantification. One entry per CDR3 protein, called by TCRdb with MiXCR from the PCR reads. The sample yields approximately 630,000 distinct CDR3 sequences, 25% seen once. Sequencing used naive CD8+ T cells from blood, with Jurkat cell RNA spiked in. The subset denotes: FACS-sorted CD8+CD4-CCR7+CD45RA+ naive T cells. These TCRs come from a human donor in good health. Some libraries in this study had Jurkat cell RNA spiked in.

The rearrangement joins TRBV27 to TRBJ2-7, with 8 bases identical to TRBD2. Trimming cost V 5 bases and J 1 base; bases outside gene matches: 4. Germline V gene lookup returns CDR1 MNHEY and CDR2 SMNVEV (reference sequence). This CDR3 comprises 14 residues. The CDR3 is CASSPGRVSYEQYF. In DNA, the CDR3 is TGTGCCAGCAGTCCCGGGAGGGTTTCCTACGAGCAGTACTTC.

This clonotype was picked up many times. The V gene is TRBV5-6, the J gene TRBJ2-1; the D gene is possibly TRBD2 (5 bases). V was trimmed by 0 bases and J by 9 bases, leaving 10 bases between them. The CDR3 loop spans 13 amino acids. CDR1 and CDR2 (germline): SGHDT, YYEEEE. The CDR3 loop reads CASSLVGVGEQFF. The DNA for the CDR3 is TGTGCCAGCAGCTTGGTCGGGGTTGGTGAGCAGTTCTTC.

As to this clonotype: This clone may be a read error of a much larger clone one base away. The chain links TRBV28 to TRBJ1-1, with 7 bases identical to TRBD1. The CDR3 runs 17 residues. CDR1 MDHEN and CDR2 SYDVKM come from the germline V gene. This chain's CDR3 is CASGLGLQGMKNTEAFF. For the CDR3, the DNA is TGTGCCAGCGGTTTAGGTTTACAGGGGATGAAAAACACTGAAGCTTTCTTT.

This clonotype has a count of ten or more. This chain links TRBV6-5 with TRBJ1-1, with D uncertain. The CDR3 is made up of 11 amino acids. Germline CDR1 is MNHEY and CDR2 is SVGAGI. V was clipped by 5 bases and J by 7 bases, with 8 bases between them. CDR3 nucleotides: TGTGCCAGCAGTCACGGTATTGAAGCTTTCTTT. Translated, it gives CASSHGIEAFF.

The rearrangement links TRBV4-3 to TRBJ1-5, with D possibly matching TRBD1 (5 bases). V was clipped by 0 bases and J by 7 bases, with 16 bases between them. Germline V gene lookup returns CDR1 LGHNA and CDR2 YSLEER. This CDR3 comprises 16 residues. The CDR3: CASSQDSRGVLQPQHF. CDR3 coding DNA: TGCGCCAGCAGCCAAGACTCCCGGGGGGTACTCCAGCCCCAGCATTTT.

This clonotype was seen a few times. V usage is TRBV7-3 and J usage is TRBJ2-7; weak D call: TRBD2 (5 bases). Trimming stripped 4 bases from V and 0 bases from J, with 13 bases between. This CDR3 spans 15 amino acids. The V gene's germline CDR1 is SGHTA and CDR2 FQGTGA. The CDR3 nucleotides are TGTGCCAGCAGCTCCGACGGCGGGTTCTCCTACGAGCAGTACTTC. Its translation: CASSSDGGFSYEQYF.

In its sample, this clonotype was seen many times. This chain joins TRBV7-9 and TRBJ2-7; 9 bases line up with TRBD1. Germline V gene lookup returns CDR1 SEHNR and CDR2 FQNEAQ (reference sequence). The V and J ends lost 5 bases and 2 bases, in that order; junction bases with no gene match: 4. The CDR3 is made up of 14 amino acids. The CDR3 DNA reads TGTGCCAGCAGCCCGCGGGACAGGGCCTACGAGCAGTACTTC. Translation gives CASSPRDRAYEQYF.

The V call is TRBV7-2, the J call TRBJ1-5, with 8 bases matching TRBD1. The germline CDR1 and CDR2 sequences are SGHTA and FQGNSA. V was pared by 5 bases and J by 0 bases, with 9 bases of the junction left unmatched. The CDR3 length is 17 residues. CDR3 DNA sequence: TGTGCCAGCAGCCTATGGGACAGGACGAATAGCAATCAGCCCCAGCATTTT. Protein product: CASSLWDRTNSNQPQHF.

The rearrangement joins TRBV7-9 to TRBJ2-7; TRBD2 is a possible D gene (5 bases). Trimming took 1 base from V and 6 from J, leaving 16 bases between them. The CDR3 is made up of 15 amino acids. Germline V gene lookup returns CDR1 SEHNR and CDR2 FQNEAQ (reference sequence). CDR3 in DNA: TGTGCCAGCAGCTTAGTGAGTGTGCCGGCGGGCGAGCAGTACTTC. This encodes CASSLVSVPAGEQYF.

Notes on this clonotype: A read error may explain this, as a much larger clone is one base away. This sequence joins TRBV20-1 and TRBJ2-3; perhaps TRBD2 as D (5 bases). Trimming took off 6 bases at V and 3 bases at J, with 19 bases between the two ends. Germline loops: CDR1 DFQATT, CDR2 SNEGSKA (reference sequence). The CDR3 is 15 amino acids. The CDR3 region has the DNA TGCAGTGCCAGAAGGATGGACTGGGCAACAGATACGCAGTATTTT. Amino acid sequence: CSARRMDWATDTQYF.

The V gene is TRBV7-9, the J gene TRBJ2-7; 14 nucleotides agree with TRBD2. CDR3 length: 15 residues. Germline V lookup: CDR1 SEHNR, CDR2 FQNEAQ (reference sequence). The J segment lost 0 bases and the V segment lost 8 bases, leaving 3 bases of the junction unmatched. The DNA for the CDR3 is TGTGCCAGCGTCGGGACTAGCGGGAGCTCCTACGAGCAGTACTTC. It is translated as CASVGTSGSSYEQYF.

V gene TRBV27 combines with J gene TRBJ2-7; 9 bases map to TRBD1. CDR3 length equals 14 residues. After removal of 6 bases from V and 5 bases from J, the junction contained 8 bases not matched to a gene. Germline CDR1 is MNHEY and CDR2 is SMNVEV (reference sequence). This chain's CDR3 is CASRLGTGLDEQYF. Written as DNA, the CDR3 is TGTGCCAGCAGACTCGGGACAGGGCTGGACGAGCAGTACTTC.

This clonotype was seen more than once but under ten times. The chain combines TRBV20-1 with TRBJ2-7; D is unresolved. The germline gives CDR1 DFQATT, CDR2 SNEGSKA (reference sequence). V was cut by 5 bases and J by 3 bases, with 8 bases left in between. The CDR3 is 11 amino acids. In nucleotides, the CDR3 is TGCAGTGCTCCGATAAGCTACGAGCAGTACTTC. The encoded protein is CSAPISYEQYF.

This clonotype appeared a few times. The rearrangement joins TRBV6-1 to TRBJ2-1; D gene uncertain. Germline V lookup: CDR1 MNHNS, CDR2 SASEGT. The CDR3 has 11 amino acids. Trimming took 4 bases from V and 9 from J, leaving 7 bases between them. CDR3 bases: TGTGCCAGCAGTGCAATGAGTGAGCAGTTCTTC. This gives the protein CASSAMSEQFF.

This rearrangement joins TRBV4-3 to TRBJ2-7; a weak D match, TRBD2 (5 bases). V was cut by 0 bases and J by 2 bases, with 17 bases left in between. This CDR3 has 17 residues. Germline V lookup: CDR1 LGHNA, CDR2 YSLEER. The CDR3: CASSQDRRASRTYEQYF. CDR3 bases: TGCGCCAGCAGCCAAGATAGGAGAGCTAGCAGGACCTACGAGCAGTACTTC.

This clonotype was detected ten times or more. The rearrangement uses TRBV2 and TRBJ2-1; D perhaps matches TRBD1 (7 bases). CDR1 is SNHLY, CDR2 FYNNEI, per germline. This CDR3 has 14 residues. With 7 bases removed from V and 4 bases from J, the gap between germline ends came to 14 bases. The DNA of the CDR3 is TGTGCCAGCAACCGGGACAGCGGGTACAATGAGCAGTTCTTC. It translates to CASNRDSGYNEQFF.

This clonotype has ten or more counts. The gene calls are TRBV4-3 and TRBJ1-1; D is unresolved. Germline V gene lookup returns CDR1 LGHNA and CDR2 YSLEER. The germline V and J ends were trimmed by 0 bases and 4 bases, with 12 bases remaining between them. There are 15 residues in the CDR3. This CDR3 reads CASSQDEGRGTEAFF. The CDR3 DNA reads TGCGCCAGCAGCCAAGACGAAGGGAGAGGCACTGAAGCTTTCTTT.

This clonotype was seen a handful of times. J is TRBJ2-2 and V is TRBV12-5, with D perhaps TRBD2 (7 bases). CDR1 is LGHNT and CDR2 is FRNRAP in the germline V gene. V was cut by 2 bases and J by 1 base, with 17 bases left in between. CDR3 length equals 18 residues. DNA of the CDR3: TGTGCTAGTGGTTTGTCCCTCAGGGGACTAAAGAACACCGGGGAGCTGTTTTTT. It translates to CASGLSLRGLKNTGELFF.

Of note for this clonotype: A read error may explain this, as a much larger clone is one base away. J is TRBJ2-2 and V is TRBV6-2 or TRBV6-3; 10 nucleotides agree with TRBD2. The CDR3 spans 14 residues. Trimming removed 6 bases from V and 7 bases from J; junction bases left unmatched: 5. Per germline, CDR1 MNHEY and CDR2 SVGEGT. The CDR3 DNA follows: TGTGCCAGCAGGCTAGCGGGAGTACACGGGGAGCTGTTTTTT. Residues: CASRLAGVHGELFF.

This clonotype was observed at least ten times. The genes are TRBV7-9 and TRBJ1-1; D remains unclear. Trimming removed 1 base at V and 0 bases at J, with 12 bases between. The germline V gene encodes CDR1 SEHNR and CDR2 FQNEAQ (reference sequence). The CDR3 sequence is 16 residues long. CDR3 amino acids: CASSLGLGEMNTEAFF. Here the CDR3 DNA reads TGTGCCAGCAGCTTAGGTCTGGGCGAGATGAACACTGAAGCTTTCTTT.

In this sample, this clonotype turned up a few times. The gene calls are TRBV19 and TRBJ1-5, with D maybe TRBD1 (5 bases). Germline V CDR1 and CDR2: LNHDA, SQIVND (reference sequence). The CDR3 consists of 14 residues. Trimming stripped 3 bases from V and 3 bases from J, with 9 bases between. DNA of the CDR3: TGTGCCAGTAGTATCGGGACCATCAATCAGCCCCAGCATTTT. Residues: CASSIGTINQPQHF.

The gene calls are TRBV19 and TRBJ2-7; TRBD2 agrees at 9 bases. CDR3 size: 13 residues. Germline trimming cut 5 bases from V and 5 bases from J; bases unmatched to any gene: 4. Germline V gene sequence: CDR1 LNHDA, CDR2 SQIVND (reference sequence). The CDR3 DNA reads TGTGCCAGTAGTCTCTGGACTAGCGACGAGCAGTACTTC. Protein: CASSLWTSDEQYF.

For this clonotype: A much larger clonotype is one base distant, so this may be a read error. This chain connects TRBV25-1 to TRBJ1-1; D is ambiguous. The germline CDR1 and CDR2 sequences are MGHDK and SYGVNS. Trimming shortened V by 5 bases and J by 8 bases, and 9 bases separated the two germline ends. This CDR3 has 11 amino acids. The CDR3 loop reads CASSHQIEAFF. CDR3 coding DNA: TGTGCCAGCAGTCACCAAATCGAAGCTTTCTTT. The full variable domain, its missing parts supplied by reference TRBV25-1 and TRBJ1-1, is EADIYQTPRYLVIGTGKKITLECSQTMGHDKMYWYQQDPGMELHLIHYSYGVNSTEKGDLSSESTVSRIRTEHFPLTLESARPSHTSQYLCASSHQIEAFFGQGTRLTVV.

This clonotype has just a few counts. The chain has TRBV6-2 or TRBV6-3 and TRBJ2-3; D ambiguous. The germline CDR1 and CDR2 sequences are MNHEY and SVGEGT. The V gene lost 5 bases and the J gene lost 2 bases, with 14 bases spanning the gap. CDR3 length equals 15 residues. CDR3 sequence: CASSNAPFTTDTQYF. DNA of the CDR3: TGTGCCAGCAGTAACGCCCCCTTTACCACAGATACGCAGTATTTT.

This clonotype was counted ten times or more. V is TRBV7-9 and J is TRBJ1-4; D is undetermined. The CDR3 consists of 14 residues. CDR1 is SEHNR, CDR2 FQNEAQ, per germline (reference sequence). Trimming shortened V by 4 bases and J by 5 bases, and 11 bases separated the two germline ends. For the CDR3, the DNA is TGTGCCAGCAGCTCTTTAACGGAAAATGAAAAACTGTTTTTT. It is translated as CASSSLTENEKLFF.

This clonotype was counted only a few times. This chain links TRBV11-2 with TRBJ1-1; D is possibly TRBD1 (6 bases). Deletions cut 5 bases from V and 0 bases from J, with 19 bases between. The CDR3 sequence is 17 residues long. Germline CDR1 reads SGHAT; CDR2 reads FQNNGV. Here the CDR3 DNA reads TGTGCCAGCAGCGCCAGGGGACTGCTAGATTTGAACACTGAAGCTTTCTTT. This encodes CASSARGLLDLNTEAFF.

This clonotype was counted at least ten times. J is TRBJ2-3 and V is TRBV28; a weak D match, TRBD2 (5 bases). Germline V gene sequence: CDR1 MDHEN, CDR2 SYDVKM. The CDR3 length is 15 residues. V lost 3 bases to trimming and J lost 1 base, with 11 bases between them. As DNA, the CDR3 is TGTGCCAGCAGTTTGGAAGCGGCGGGCACAGATACGCAGTATTTT. Its translation is CASSLEAAGTDTQYF.

The J gene is TRBJ1-1, the V gene TRBV11-2, with 8 bases aligning to TRBD1. Unmatched junction bases numbered 5, after V lost 4 bases and J lost 4 bases. This CDR3 spans 14 amino acids. Per germline, CDR1 SGHAT and CDR2 FQNNGV. CDR3 bases: TGTGCCAGCAGCTATTTTACAGGGGGCACTGAAGCTTTCTTT. Translating it yields CASSYFTGGTEAFF.